The rows below give T cell receptor beta chains drawn from one sample of a study of T cells after yellow fever vaccination. TCRdb re-called the 5' RACE reads through MiXCR, storing one row per CDR3 protein. The data show some 400,000 distinct CDR3 sequences, around 19% seen once. The input for sequencing was PBMCs, taken before the yellow fever booster vaccination. The receptors here all came from a man between 18 and 29 years old who received the YFV17D yellow fever vaccine. Both conserved end residues are part of each CDR3.

cdr3_aa: CASSWDGAKEQYF
j_call: TRBJ2-7
v_call: TRBV27

cdr3_aa: CASSFRATGELFF
j_call: TRBJ2-2
v_call: TRBV6-5

cdr3_aa: CASSPTSGREQFF
j_call: TRBJ2-1
v_call: TRBV6-5

cdr3_aa: CASSYRSSGANVLTF
j_call: TRBJ2-6
v_call: TRBV6-5

cdr3_aa: CASRQQGALDEQYF
j_call: TRBJ2-7
v_call: TRBV12-3/TRBV12-4

cdr3_aa: CASSLHKAKNIQYF
j_call: TRBJ2-4
v_call: TRBV7-4

cdr3_aa: CASSLNGLGGALCEQYF
j_call: TRBJ2-7
v_call: TRBV12-3/TRBV12-4

cdr3_aa: CASSGAGTSGGYEQFF
j_call: TRBJ2-1
v_call: TRBV12-3/TRBV12-4

cdr3_aa: CASRPYGDEAFF
j_call: TRBJ1-1
v_call: TRBV12-3/TRBV12-4

cdr3_aa: CASRESRGGSNQPQHF
j_call: TRBJ1-5
v_call: TRBV12-3/TRBV12-4

cdr3_aa: CAWSVQGTQYF
j_call: TRBJ2-3
v_call: TRBV30

cdr3_aa: CASSEYGQGRSGNTIYF
j_call: TRBJ1-3
v_call: TRBV6-1

cdr3_aa: CASSRGENIQYF
j_call: TRBJ2-4
v_call: TRBV12-3/TRBV12-4

cdr3_aa: CSVFRVPYGYTF
j_call: TRBJ1-2
v_call: TRBV29-1

cdr3_aa: CASSPGNPANTEAFF
j_call: TRBJ1-1
v_call: TRBV5-1

cdr3_aa: CATSGNYEQYF
j_call: TRBJ2-7
v_call: TRBV10-3

cdr3_aa: CASSTRSDVEAFF
j_call: TRBJ1-1
v_call: TRBV28

cdr3_aa: CASSAGRSPSEQYF
j_call: TRBJ2-7
v_call: TRBV27

cdr3_aa: CASGDLIYNEQFF
j_call: TRBJ2-1
v_call: TRBV7-9

cdr3_aa: CASRPGAGQETQYF
j_call: TRBJ2-5
v_call: TRBV6-1

cdr3_aa: CASSSGQAGIQYF
j_call: TRBJ2-4
v_call: TRBV5-1

cdr3_aa: CASSTGQVDLQETQYF
j_call: TRBJ2-5
v_call: TRBV5-1

cdr3_aa: CSVGSRSGSYNEQFF
j_call: TRBJ2-1
v_call: TRBV29-1

cdr3_aa: CSAQTGGDSNQPQHF
j_call: TRBJ1-5
v_call: TRBV20-1

cdr3_aa: CASSLRGGHRDEQFF
j_call: TRBJ2-1
v_call: TRBV27

cdr3_aa: CASSLSDGGGALSEQFF
j_call: TRBJ2-1
v_call: TRBV7-3

cdr3_aa: CASGFSGGSISYEQYF
j_call: TRBJ2-7
v_call: TRBV12-3/TRBV12-4

cdr3_aa: CAISDFGDQPQHF
j_call: TRBJ1-5
v_call: TRBV10-3

cdr3_aa: CSARDLSRGVAEAFF
j_call: TRBJ1-1
v_call: TRBV20-1

cdr3_aa: CASSLVEGKGYTF
j_call: TRBJ1-2
v_call: TRBV12-3/TRBV12-4

cdr3_aa: CASSPGSTAVDETQYF
j_call: TRBJ2-5
v_call: TRBV18

cdr3_aa: CASSLAGGEQYF
j_call: TRBJ2-7
v_call: TRBV5-1

cdr3_aa: CASRRPGTSGGNEQFF
j_call: TRBJ2-1
v_call: TRBV5-5

cdr3_aa: CASSHRVQGYEQYF
j_call: TRBJ2-7
v_call: TRBV5-8

cdr3_aa: CASSPGLGAGTGELFF
j_call: TRBJ2-2
v_call: TRBV7-2

cdr3_aa: CASSFAGARGEKLFF
j_call: TRBJ1-4
v_call: TRBV7-9

cdr3_aa: CASNLGGNTEAFF
j_call: TRBJ1-1
v_call: TRBV7-2

cdr3_aa: CASSLARGGYTF
j_call: TRBJ1-2
v_call: TRBV7-9

cdr3_aa: CASSLRRFQETQYF
j_call: TRBJ2-5
v_call: TRBV5-1

cdr3_aa: CASSLSIGDGYTF
j_call: TRBJ1-2
v_call: TRBV27

cdr3_aa: CASSGQDINTEAFF
j_call: TRBJ1-1
v_call: TRBV9

cdr3_aa: CSARRGAGELFF
j_call: TRBJ2-2
v_call: TRBV20-1

cdr3_aa: CAWSTESTEAFF
j_call: TRBJ1-1
v_call: TRBV30

cdr3_aa: CASSQVGGRQGADEQYF
j_call: TRBJ2-7
v_call: TRBV4-2

cdr3_aa: CAISPNTGELFF
j_call: TRBJ2-2
v_call: TRBV10-3

cdr3_aa: CASSLRGFGGGGYTF
j_call: TRBJ1-2
v_call: TRBV11-2

cdr3_aa: CASSLPQGASGEQFF
j_call: TRBJ2-1
v_call: TRBV5-1

cdr3_aa: CASRTNMGTEAFF
j_call: TRBJ1-1
v_call: TRBV7-9

cdr3_aa: CASSLATWAGGHTGELFF
j_call: TRBJ2-2
v_call: TRBV7-9

cdr3_aa: CATKGVSTEAFF
j_call: TRBJ1-1
v_call: TRBV6-5

cdr3_aa: CASSLIGGLGNTIYF
j_call: TRBJ1-3
v_call: TRBV5-1

cdr3_aa: CASIGAGYTF
j_call: TRBJ1-2
v_call: TRBV6-1